The clone carrying this TCR beta chain has ten or more counts. Antigen specificity is unknown. These data originate in a study of T cells after yellow fever vaccination. General observations from the study: The presence of abundant clonotypes contaminating from the bulk population was possible in FACS-sorted repertoires. Of the clonotypes, a small share occurred in both CD4 and CD8 compartments. Post-booster repertoires again held most primary-vaccination clones (roughly 95% CD4, just under 90% CD8).

The V and J ends lost 7 bases and 6 bases, in that order; junction bases with no gene match: 10. The CDR3 is 13 residues long. CDR1 is SQVTM and CDR2 is ANQGSEA in the germline V gene. It was through 5'RACE template switching that TCR cDNA was made, with a universal primer site and UMIs added. TCRdb reprocessed the 5' RACE reads via MiXCR and lists one record per CDR3 protein. The table includes about 110,000 distinct CDR3 sequences, under 9% detected once. The sequence derives from a man under 40 who received the YFV17D yellow fever vaccine. V is TRBV29-1 and J is TRBJ2-3; 7 bases fit TRBD1. Sample: CD8+ T cells sorted from PBMCs, taken 45 days after the yellow fever booster vaccination. The CDR3: CSGQTGHYDTQYF. In DNA, the CDR3 is TGCAGCGGCCAGACAGGGCATTACGATACGCAGTATTTT.